The present T cell receptor beta chain was sequenced within a study of Graves' ophthalmopathy and Graves' hyperthyroidism. Broader study findings: A majority of expanded thyroid clonotypes exceeding 0.001 frequency were likewise present in blood.

This clonotype was seen ten or more times. Its antigen is not identified. The study amplified TCR beta CDR3 regions using RNA transcripts. Second-round multiplex PCR came after a first-round RT-PCR that employed HTBI primers. TCRdb reprocessed the multiplex PCR reads with MiXCR, giving one entry per CDR3 protein. Of under 250,000 distinct CDR3 sequences listed, 25% to 35% were seen once; the top ten hold approximately 8.6%. Germline loops: CDR1 MDHEN, CDR2 SYDVKM. The CDR3 extends over 15 amino acids. V dropped 5 bases and J dropped 1; count of bases not matched to a gene: 7. The gene calls are TRBV28 and TRBJ2-5; 7 nucleotides line up with TRBD1. This receptor was obtained from a man in his fifties with Graves' ophthalmopathy. The material sequenced was peripheral blood. CDR3 nucleotides: TGTGCCAGCAGTCCTACAGGGGTGCTCCAAGAGACCCAGTACTTC. Amino acids: CASSPTGVLQETQYF.